A single sample gave rise to the 26 T cell receptor beta chains below, sequenced in a study of response to subunit inactivated influenza vaccine. TCRdb fed the RT-PCR reads into MiXCR, producing one record per CDR3 protein. The data hold 500,000 to 600,000 distinct CDR3 sequences, with about 10% observed a single time. This sample was shared with a second study, whose subject was T cells expressing NK-cell markers. Per that paper: The cDNA for TCR beta came from 5'RACE template switching with UMIs.

Sequenced material: PBMCs from blood, taken on the day of vaccination. These receptors came from a man aged 45-60 years who received an inactivated influenza vaccine.

A word on this clonotype: A much larger clonotype is one base distant, so this may be a read error. The V call is TRBV5-1, the J call TRBJ2-3, with D perhaps TRBD2 (5 bases). The germline V gene encodes CDR1 SGHRS and CDR2 YFSETQ. This CDR3 is 12 amino acids long. The ends were cut back, 4 bases at V and 6 bases at J, with 9 bases in the middle. The CDR3 region has the DNA TGCGCCAGCAGCCAGCGCGGGGATACGCAGTATTTT. Residues: CASSQRGDTQYF.

The chain recombines TRBV12-3 or TRBV12-4 with TRBJ2-1, with D maybe TRBD2 (6 bases). This CDR3 contains 15 residues. V was cut by 3 bases and J by 7 bases, with 16 bases left in between. CDR3 sequence: CASSLGGLGRNEQFF. CDR3 coding DNA: TGTGCCAGCAGTTTGGGAGGTCTGGGCCGGAATGAGCAGTTCTTC.

This clonotype showed up just a few times. A read error may account for a junction end that differs from germline. This chain uses TRBV15 with TRBJ1-1; D is undetermined. This CDR3 region has 14 residues. Germline CDR1 reads LNHNV; CDR2 reads YYDKDF (reference sequence). In DNA, the CDR3 is TGTGCCACCAGCAGGGCGGGCGTGAATACTGAAGCTTTCTTT. It translates to CATSRAGVNTEAFF.

The sample holds many counts of this clonotype. The rearrangement joins TRBV10-3 to TRBJ1-1; maybe TRBD1 (5 bases). Trimming shortened V by 3 bases and J by 1 base, and 6 bases separated the two germline ends. CDR1 and CDR2 (germline): ENHRY, SYGVKD. The CDR3 is 13 residues long. The CDR3 loop is CAISERGNTEAFF. CDR3 in DNA: TGTGCCATCAGTGAAAGGGGGAACACTGAAGCTTTCTTT.

CDR3 nucleotide sequence: TGTGCCAGCAGCTTGGTGGGGTTTAACTATGGCTACACCTTC. Its translation: CASSLVGFNYGYTF. The genes are TRBV5-4 and TRBJ1-2; D call uncertain. This CDR3 region has 14 residues. Germline V lookup: CDR1 SGHNT, CDR2 YYREEE (reference sequence). V was pared by 0 bases and J by 1 base, with 7 bases between.

The chain joins TRBV20-1 to TRBJ2-4; D may be TRBD1 (6 bases). Trimming took 6 bases from V and 8 from J, leaving 17 bases between them. CDR1 and CDR2 from the germline V gene are DFQATT and SNEGSKA (reference sequence). CDR3 length: 13 residues. CDR3 protein: CSASQKGVDIQYF. The CDR3 region has the DNA TGCAGTGCAAGCCAGAAGGGGGTGGACATTCAGTACTTC.

There are a few counts of this clonotype. The chain carries TRBV6-1 and TRBJ2-7; D is unresolved. The CDR3 loop spans 15 amino acids. The V gene lost 5 bases and the J gene lost 3 bases, with 17 bases spanning the gap. Germline CDR1 and CDR2: MNHNS and SASEGT. The CDR3 protein is CASSPQVPISYEQYF. The CDR3 DNA reads as TGTGCCAGCAGTCCCCAGGTTCCCATTAGCTACGAGCAGTACTTC.

This clonotype has a count of ten or more. This chain joins TRBV5-1 and TRBJ2-7; D is perhaps TRBD2 (6 bases). The length of the CDR3 is 16 residues. Germline V lookup: CDR1 SGHRS, CDR2 YFSETQ. V was cut by 4 bases and J by 0 bases, with 17 bases left in between. CDR3 amino acids: CASSPGGLLTSYEQYF. In DNA, the CDR3 is TGCGCCAGCAGCCCTGGCGGACTACTAACCTCCTACGAGCAGTACTTC.

The chain couples TRBV5-1 to TRBJ2-7; perhaps TRBD2 as D (5 bases). Germline loops: CDR1 SGHRS, CDR2 YFSETQ. The CDR3 is 12 residues long. V shed 0 bases and J shed 9 bases, with 10 bases lying between them. Written as DNA, the CDR3 is TGCGCCAGCAGCTTGGCCGGGGTTGGGCAGTACTTC. It is translated as CASSLAGVGQYF.

This clonotype was counted ten times or more. This chain joins TRBV29-1 and TRBJ2-3, with D uncertain. The CDR3 extends over 13 amino acids. Trimming took 1 base from V and 5 from J, leaving 10 bases between them. In germline, CDR1 is SQVTM, CDR2 ANQGSEA. The CDR3 loop reads CSVEGGFRDTQYF. In DNA form, the CDR3 reads TGCAGCGTTGAAGGGGGATTCAGAGATACGCAGTATTTT.

In its sample, this clonotype was seen a few times. The chain uses TRBV12-3 or TRBV12-4 and TRBJ2-3, with 9 positions matching TRBD1. CDR3 length equals 15 residues. The V segment lost 7 bases and the J segment 0 bases; nucleotides outside the gene matches: 5. The CDR3 reads CASNEGQGSTDTQYF. CDR3 in DNA: TGTGCCAGCAACGAGGGACAGGGTAGCACAGATACGCAGTATTTT.

This rearrangement joins TRBV20-1 to TRBJ2-7; 14 bases match TRBD2. The CDR3 is 15 residues long. The ends lost 6 bases at V and 6 bases at J; junction bases unmatched: 10. CDR1 and CDR2 from the germline V gene are DFQATT and SNEGSKA (reference sequence). The CDR3 protein is CSAGLAGGLRGEQYF. For the CDR3, the DNA is TGCAGTGCAGGACTAGCGGGAGGCCTTCGGGGCGAGCAGTACTTC.

This chain uses TRBV5-1 with TRBJ2-2, with D unresolved. This CDR3 contains 17 residues. Looked up from germline, CDR1 is SGHRS and CDR2 is YFSETQ. Trimming pared 0 bases from V and 0 bases from J, leaving 12 bases between. CDR3 loop: CASSLAATYANTGELFF. CDR3 nucleotide sequence: TGCGCCAGCAGCTTGGCCGCTACATATGCGAACACCGGGGAGCTGTTTTTT. Supplemented by reference TRBV5-1 and TRBJ2-2, the full variable domain reads KAGVTQTPRYLIKTRGQQVTLSCSPISGHRSVSWYQQTPGQGLQFLFEYFSETQRNKGNFPGRFSGRQFSNSRSEMNVSTLELGDSALYLCASSLAATYANTGELFFGEGSRLTVL.

The genes are TRBV3-1 and TRBJ1-3; unclear D gene. CDR3 length: 12 amino acids. Trimming took 3 bases from V and 6 from J, leaving 6 bases between them. The germline V gene encodes CDR1 LGHDT and CDR2 YNNKEL (reference sequence). DNA for the CDR3: TGTGCCAGCAGCCAGGGGATAAACACCATATATTTT. Protein: CASSQGINTIYF.

The chain joins TRBV24-1 to TRBJ2-7; D may be TRBD1 (6 bases). The germline V gene has CDR1 KGHDR and CDR2 SFDVKD. There are 14 residues in the CDR3. Trimming cost V 4 bases and J 4 bases, with 13 bases left between them. The CDR3 sequence is CATSDPGQRYEQYF. The CDR3 nucleotides are TGTGCCACCAGTGACCCTGGACAGCGGTACGAGCAGTACTTC.

This clonotype appeared a few times. The junction departs from germline at one end; a sequencing error may be responsible. This chain links TRBV7-2 with TRBJ2-1, with D maybe TRBD1 (6 bases). The CDR3 has 15 residues. Germline V lookup: CDR1 SGHTA, CDR2 FQGNSA. CDR3 region: CASSPDQGSFNEQFF. The CDR3 nucleotides are TGTGCCAGCAGCCCGGACCAGGGGTCCTTCAATGAGCAGTTCTTC.

J is TRBJ2-5 and V is TRBV7-2, with D unclear. CDR3 length: 14 residues. V lost 3 bases to trimming and J lost 1 base, with 9 bases between them. The germline V gene encodes CDR1 SGHTA and CDR2 FQGNSA. The CDR3 DNA sequence: TGTGCCAGCAGCTTTGTAGGGCTCCAAGAGACCCAGTACTTC. It encodes CASSFVGLQETQYF. Full variable domain (outside the CDR3, taken from reference TRBV7-2 and TRBJ2-5): GAGVSQSPSNKVTEKGKDVELRCDPISGHTALYWYRQSLGQGLEFLIYFQGNSAPDKSGLPSDRFSAERTGGSVSTLTIQRTQQEDSAVYLCASSFVGLQETQYFGPGTRLLVL.

The chain uses TRBV12-3 or TRBV12-4 and TRBJ1-3, with unresolved D. The V gene lost 10 bases and the J gene lost 4 bases, with 11 bases spanning the gap. The CDR3 is 12 amino acids. In nucleotides, the CDR3 is TGTGCCACGGTGAACTCAGGAAACACCATATATTTT. It translates to CATVNSGNTIYF.

This clonotype occurred a few times. This rearrangement joins TRBV5-1 to TRBJ2-7; a possible D gene is TRBD1 (8 bases). Germline values: CDR1 SGHRS, CDR2 YFSETQ. The CDR3 is made up of 16 amino acids. V lost 0 bases and J 4 bases, leaving 17 bases between the germline ends. The CDR3 bases are TGCGCCAGCAGCTTGGACAGGGGGAGGGGACCTTACGAGCAGTACTTC. This encodes CASSLDRGRGPYEQYF.

This clonotype was recorded a few times. The chain has TRBV6-1 and TRBJ1-4, with D perhaps TRBD1 (5 bases). This CDR3 region has 13 residues. Germline V gene lookup returns CDR1 MNHNS and CDR2 SASEGT. V was shortened by 6 bases and J by 5 bases, with 10 bases between the two germline ends. CDR3 sequence: CASRTQGNEKLFF. CDR3 coding DNA: TGTGCCAGCAGGACCCAGGGAAATGAAAAACTGTTTTTT.

The chain carries TRBV11-1 and TRBJ2-5; the match to TRBD1 covers 11 bases. Germline V gene data show CDR1 as SGHAT and CDR2 as FQDESV (reference sequence). This CDR3 is built from 19 residues. J lost 4 bases, V lost 5 bases, and 18 bases had no gene match. The CDR3 bases are TGTGCCAGCAGCGCCCCGGGACAGGGGGTGAGGAAGGTTGGAGAGACCCAGTACTTC. It specifies CASSAPGQGVRKVGETQYF.

For this clonotype: At one of its ends the junction is not consistent with the germline gene, which may arise from a read error. The chain employs TRBV7-9 and TRBJ2-1, with 11 bases lining up with TRBD2. Per the germline V gene, CDR1 is SEHNR and CDR2 is FQNEAQ (reference sequence). CDR3 length: 17 residues. CDR3 in amino acids: CASSLAGGPYYYNEQFF. In DNA, the CDR3 is TGTGCCAGCAGCCTAGCGGGGGGCCCCTACTATTACAATGAGCAGTTCTTC. The whole variable domain, filled in from reference TRBV7-9 and TRBJ2-1, reads DTGVSQNPRHKITKRGQNVTFRCDPISEHNRLYWYRQTLGQGPEFLTYFQNEAQLEKSRLLSDRFSAERPKGSFSTLEIQRTEQGDSAMYLCASSLAGGPYYYNEQFFGPGTRLTVL.

This clonotype was picked up a small number of times. The rearrangement links TRBV6-2 or TRBV6-3 to TRBJ2-3, with D perhaps given as TRBD1 or TRBD2 (6 bases each). CDR3 size: 14 residues. V was trimmed by 10 bases and J by 2 bases, leaving 16 bases between them. The germline CDR1 and CDR2 sequences are MNHEY and SVGEGT. CDR3 nucleotide sequence: TGTGCCATCCGGGGGCCTTTGATCACAGATACGCAGTATTTT. Translating it yields CAIRGPLITDTQYF.

This clonotype has at least ten counts. The chain is built from TRBV9 and TRBJ2-7, with 10 positions matching TRBD1. Germline V gene sequence: CDR1 SGDLS, CDR2 YYNGEE. This CDR3 spans 18 amino acids. V trimming: 1 base; J trimming: 2 bases; junction bases outside the gene matches: 12. The CDR3 DNA sequence: TGTGCCAGCAGCGTACGGGACAGGGGCCTCTCAGACCCCTACGAGCAGTACTTC. Protein product: CASSVRDRGLSDPYEQYF.

This clonotype was seen a handful of times. This chain connects TRBV25-1 to TRBJ2-1; weak D call: TRBD2 (5 bases). Germline loops: CDR1 MGHDK, CDR2 SYGVNS. The CDR3 is 14 residues long. V was shortened by 4 bases and J by 4 bases, with 11 bases between the two germline ends. CDR3 sequence (DNA): TGTGCCAGCAGTGGGTCTAGCAGATACAATGAGCAGTTCTTC. It encodes CASSGSSRYNEQFF.

This clonotype has only a few counts. V usage is TRBV7-2 and J usage is TRBJ2-3; 10 nucleotides line up with TRBD2. V shed 5 bases, J shed 6 bases, and the junction held 2 bases outside the gene matches. The germline V gene has CDR1 SGHTA and CDR2 FQGNSA. The CDR3 runs to 13 residues. CDR3 nucleotide sequence: TGTGCCAGCAGCGGTAGCGGGGGGGATACGCAGTATTTT. Translation: CASSGSGGDTQYF.